The T cell receptor beta chain described here comes from a study of human T cells and chemical hapten exposure. Ten or more counts support this clonotype. As yet, its antigen is unknown. Using its own MiXCR run on the RACE reads, TCRdb lists one record per CDR3 protein. The sample has tens of thousands of distinct CDR3 sequences; over 7.5% are singletons. Noted time point: patch test 1, 2 weeks after DPC sensitization. Sample treatment: therapeutic diphenylcyclopropenone sensitization with weekly scalp DPC. Regarding the study as a whole: TCRs above 1 in 1000 frequency did not change with DPC sensitization. Patch test score rose with PT1 expanded TCR count, significant at thresholds 8, 16 and 32, not 4. In comparison with controls, expanded TCRs gave rise to a significantly larger number of large CDR3 similarity clusters.

In germline, CDR1 is SGHAT, CDR2 FQNNGV. This CDR3 comprises 19 residues. Trimming cost V 5 bases and J 1 base, with 24 bases left between them. The sequencing used whole blood, collected in connection with sensitization to the hapten diphenylcyclopropenone (DPC). This TCR was sampled from a woman aged 40 to 50 with alopecia areata. Some clones in this sample may be carry-over from other donors' samples. This chain uses TRBV11-2 with TRBJ2-4; D possibly matches TRBD1 or TRBD2 (5 bases each). This chain's CDR3 is CASSPFGRTGSSAKNIQYF. The CDR3 DNA is TGTGCCAGCAGCCCGTTTGGGAGAACAGGTTCGTCCGCCAAAAACATTCAGTACTTC. The whole variable domain, remainder taken from reference TRBV11-2 and TRBJ2-4, is EAGVAQSPRYKIIEKRQSVAFWCNPISGHATLYWYQQILGQGPKLLIQFQNNGVVDDSQLPKDRFSAERLKGVDSTLKIQPAKLEDSAVYLCASSPFGRTGSSAKNIQYFGAGTRLSVL.